Listed below are T cell receptor beta chains from one sample, sequenced in a study of blood T cells in healthy people across ages. Using its own MiXCR run on the 5' RACE reads, TCRdb lists one record per CDR3 protein. The sample contains hundreds of thousands of distinct CDR3 sequences, approximately 30% of which appear only once. Sequenced material: blood. These receptors were obtained from a woman older than 75 in good health. Each CDR3 is given with its conserved first and last residue. Fields, in order: clone size, D gene, V gene, CDR3 length, J gene, CDR3 DNA, CDR3 protein. The D gene is left open where the match is weak. Part of the rows lack a size; the others show once, few, many or a class for expanded clones.

clone_size: few
d_call: TRBD2
v_call: TRBV20-1
cdr3_length: 19
j_call: TRBJ2-3
cdr3_nt: TGCAGTGCTAGAGATCCGAGGGCTAGCGGGGTATCGGGGACAGATACGCAGTATTTT
cdr3_aa: CSARDPRASGVSGTDTQYF

clone_size: NA
d_call: NA
v_call: TRBV21-1
cdr3_length: 16
j_call: TRBJ2-3
cdr3_nt: TGTGCCAGCAGTCCCCGGGACAGGGCGACGACAGATACGCAGTATTTT
cdr3_aa: CASSPRDRATTDTQYF

clone_size: NA
d_call: NA
v_call: TRBV7-9
cdr3_length: 15
j_call: TRBJ2-7
cdr3_nt: TGTGCCAGCAGCTTAGGAGGGTCTAAAGCCTACGAGCAGTACTTC
cdr3_aa: CASSLGGSKAYEQYF

clone_size: NA
d_call: NA
v_call: TRBV20-1
cdr3_length: 14
j_call: TRBJ1-1
cdr3_nt: TGCAGTGCTAGGTACGGTCGGGTGGGCACTGAAGCTTTCTTT
cdr3_aa: CSARYGRVGTEAFF

clone_size: many
d_call: NA
v_call: TRBV20-1
cdr3_length: 12
j_call: TRBJ1-4
cdr3_nt: TGCAGTGCTAGGGCGGGCGAGGGAAAACTGTTTTTT
cdr3_aa: CSARAGEGKLFF

clone_size: NA
d_call: NA
v_call: TRBV24-1
cdr3_length: 14
j_call: TRBJ2-7
cdr3_nt: TGTGCCACCAGTGACCTTGGACATTACTACGAGCAGTACTTC
cdr3_aa: CATSDLGHYYEQYF

clone_size: many
d_call: NA
v_call: TRBV28
cdr3_length: 14
j_call: TRBJ2-1
cdr3_nt: TGTGCCAGCAGTGAGGCAGCCCGTGTTGGTGAGCAGTTCTTC
cdr3_aa: CASSEAARVGEQFF

clone_size: many
d_call: NA
v_call: TRBV29-1
cdr3_length: 12
j_call: TRBJ1-1
cdr3_nt: TGCAGCGTTGGCGCCCCGGGAAGTGAAGCTTTCTTT
cdr3_aa: CSVGAPGSEAFF

clone_size: many
d_call: TRBD1
v_call: TRBV20-1
cdr3_length: 14
j_call: TRBJ1-6
cdr3_nt: TGCAGTGCTAGAGATCAGGGACAGAATTCACCCCTCCACTTT
cdr3_aa: CSARDQGQNSPLHF

clone_size: many
d_call: NA
v_call: TRBV3-1
cdr3_length: 14
j_call: TRBJ2-5
cdr3_nt: TGTGCCAGCAGCCCGACCGCCCTCAGGGAGACCCAGTACTTC
cdr3_aa: CASSPTALRETQYF

clone_size: few
d_call: NA
v_call: TRBV6-5
cdr3_length: 18
j_call: TRBJ2-2
cdr3_nt: TGTGCCAGCAGTTACGGAACCTTCAGAACACAGAACACCGGGGAGCTGTTTTTT
cdr3_aa: CASSYGTFRTQNTGELFF

clone_size: few
d_call: TRBD2
v_call: TRBV18
cdr3_length: 16
j_call: TRBJ2-3
cdr3_nt: TGTGCCAGCTCACCACCGACTAGCGGTCCCCTAGATACGCAGTATTTT
cdr3_aa: CASSPPTSGPLDTQYF

clone_size: NA
d_call: TRBD2
v_call: TRBV28
cdr3_length: 16
j_call: TRBJ2-1
cdr3_nt: TGTGCCAGCACCGAACGAGCGGGGGGCGCCTACAATGAGCAGTTCTTC
cdr3_aa: CASTERAGGAYNEQFF

clone_size: NA
d_call: NA
v_call: TRBV11-2
cdr3_length: 14
j_call: TRBJ2-6
cdr3_nt: TGTGCCAGCAGCCCGCAATCTGGGGCCAACGTCCTGACTTTC
cdr3_aa: CASSPQSGANVLTF

clone_size: many
d_call: NA
v_call: TRBV27
cdr3_length: 15
j_call: TRBJ2-1
cdr3_nt: TGTGCCAGCAGTTTTTATGACAGGTCGGGCAATGAGCAGTTCTTC
cdr3_aa: CASSFYDRSGNEQFF

clone_size: few
d_call: NA
v_call: TRBV6-1
cdr3_length: 16
j_call: TRBJ1-2
cdr3_nt: TGTGCCAGCAGTGAAGGCCGCCGGTGGCAGAACTATGGCTACACCTTC
cdr3_aa: CASSEGRRWQNYGYTF

clone_size: many
d_call: NA
v_call: TRBV7-8
cdr3_length: 14
j_call: TRBJ2-5
cdr3_nt: TGTGCCAGCAGCTTAGCCCCTAGAGGAGAGACCCAGTACTTC
cdr3_aa: CASSLAPRGETQYF

clone_size: many
d_call: NA
v_call: TRBV7-2
cdr3_length: 13
j_call: TRBJ1-1
cdr3_nt: TGTGCCAGCAGCTTTGTGCCTTTAGATGAAGCTTTCTTT
cdr3_aa: CASSFVPLDEAFF

clone_size: few
d_call: NA
v_call: TRBV6-5
cdr3_length: 16
j_call: TRBJ1-6
cdr3_nt: TGTGCCAGCAGACGCGTCACAGATGCTGGGAATTCACCCCTCCACTTT
cdr3_aa: CASRRVTDAGNSPLHF

clone_size: few
d_call: NA
v_call: TRBV7-9
cdr3_length: 15
j_call: TRBJ1-5
cdr3_nt: TGTGCCAGCAGCTTAGGGCAGGGGATGGGTCAGCCCCAGCATTTT
cdr3_aa: CASSLGQGMGQPQHF

clone_size: many
d_call: NA
v_call: TRBV4-1
cdr3_length: 15
j_call: TRBJ1-5
cdr3_nt: TGCGCCAGCAGCCAAGAGTTAGGCAGGGATCAGCCCCAGCATTTT
cdr3_aa: CASSQELGRDQPQHF

clone_size: NA
d_call: NA
v_call: TRBV7-6
cdr3_length: 12
j_call: TRBJ2-1
cdr3_nt: TGTGCCAGCAGCTCCTACACGAATGAGCAGTTCTTC
cdr3_aa: CASSSYTNEQFF

clone_size: once
d_call: NA
v_call: TRBV6-6
cdr3_length: 12
j_call: TRBJ1-1
cdr3_nt: TGTGCCAGCACCATCCGGCAGGGGCAAGCTTTCTTT
cdr3_aa: CASTIRQGQAFF

clone_size: NA
d_call: TRBD2
v_call: TRBV29-1
cdr3_length: 15
j_call: TRBJ2-1
cdr3_nt: TGCAGCGTTGAAGAACAAGCGGGGGGGCCGGGAGAGCAGTTCTTC
cdr3_aa: CSVEEQAGGPGEQFF

clone_size: many
d_call: TRBD1
v_call: TRBV7-9
cdr3_length: 15
j_call: TRBJ1-4
cdr3_nt: TGTGCCAGCAGCTCCCTGACAGGGGGAACCGAAAAACTGTTTTTT
cdr3_aa: CASSSLTGGTEKLFF

clone_size: NA
d_call: NA
v_call: TRBV4-1
cdr3_length: 14
j_call: TRBJ2-7
cdr3_nt: TGCGCCAGCAGCCAACCCCTTGGCGGTCACGAGCAGTACTTC
cdr3_aa: CASSQPLGGHEQYF

clone_size: NA
d_call: TRBD2
v_call: TRBV20-1
cdr3_length: 14
j_call: TRBJ2-4
cdr3_nt: TGCAGTGCTAGGGATAGTAGCGGGGGAAACATTCAGTACTTC
cdr3_aa: CSARDSSGGNIQYF

clone_size: NA
d_call: TRBD2
v_call: TRBV4-1
cdr3_length: 16
j_call: TRBJ2-3
cdr3_nt: TGCACCAGCAGCCAAGACGAACGGGGGGGCACAGATACGCAGTATTTT
cdr3_aa: CTSSQDERGGTDTQYF

clone_size: NA
d_call: TRBD1
v_call: TRBV4-1
cdr3_length: 14
j_call: TRBJ1-4
cdr3_nt: TGCGCCAGCAGCCAGGGACAGGGGTATGAAAAACTGTTTTTT
cdr3_aa: CASSQGQGYEKLFF

clone_size: many
d_call: TRBD1
v_call: TRBV12-3/TRBV12-4
cdr3_length: 15
j_call: TRBJ2-7
cdr3_nt: TGTGCCAGCAGTTTAGATAGGACAGGGAGGTACGAGCAGTACTTC
cdr3_aa: CASSLDRTGRYEQYF

clone_size: many
d_call: NA
v_call: TRBV5-1
cdr3_length: 13
j_call: TRBJ2-1
cdr3_nt: TGCGCCAGCAGCTTGGGGACACCCAATGAGCAGTTCTTC
cdr3_aa: CASSLGTPNEQFF

clone_size: many
d_call: NA
v_call: TRBV4-3
cdr3_length: 18
j_call: TRBJ2-6
cdr3_nt: TGCGCCAGCAGCCAAGGTCCCGGGGGCGGCTCTGGGGCCAACGTCCTGACTTTC
cdr3_aa: CASSQGPGGGSGANVLTF

clone_size: many
d_call: NA
v_call: TRBV6-5
cdr3_length: 14
j_call: TRBJ1-2
cdr3_nt: TGTGCCAGCAGTTACGGGGGGCCCGGCTATGGCTACACCTTC
cdr3_aa: CASSYGGPGYGYTF

clone_size: many
d_call: NA
v_call: TRBV6-2/TRBV6-3
cdr3_length: 14
j_call: TRBJ2-3
cdr3_nt: TGTGCCAGCGCCGGCGAGTTCAGCACAGATACGCAGTATTTT
cdr3_aa: CASAGEFSTDTQYF

clone_size: once
d_call: TRBD2
v_call: TRBV11-2
cdr3_length: 16
j_call: TRBJ2-3
cdr3_nt: TGTGCCAGCGGCTTAGGTAGCGGGGGGCGGACAGATACGCAGTATTTT
cdr3_aa: CASGLGSGGRTDTQYF

clone_size: few
d_call: NA
v_call: TRBV30
cdr3_length: 13
j_call: TRBJ2-5
cdr3_nt: TGTGCCTGGAGTGTGCGGACCCAAGAGACCCAGTACTTC
cdr3_aa: CAWSVRTQETQYF

clone_size: NA
d_call: TRBD1
v_call: TRBV12-3/TRBV12-4
cdr3_length: 16
j_call: TRBJ1-5
cdr3_nt: TGTGCCAGCAGTGACAGGGATTTCTTTTCTACTCAGCCCCAGCATTTT
cdr3_aa: CASSDRDFFSTQPQHF

clone_size: many
d_call: NA
v_call: TRBV9
cdr3_length: 16
j_call: TRBJ2-1
cdr3_nt: TGTGCCAGCAGCGTAGCTGTGGGGGCGAGGGACAATGAGCAGTTCTTC
cdr3_aa: CASSVAVGARDNEQFF

clone_size: many
d_call: NA
v_call: TRBV4-1
cdr3_length: 13
j_call: TRBJ2-1
cdr3_nt: TGCGCCAGCAGCCAAGGACACCGCAATGAGCAGTTCTTC
cdr3_aa: CASSQGHRNEQFF

clone_size: NA
d_call: NA
v_call: TRBV5-6
cdr3_length: 16
j_call: TRBJ2-3
cdr3_nt: TGTGCCAGCAGCTCCGGTCGGGGGACAAAGGGTGATACGCAGTATTTT
cdr3_aa: CASSSGRGTKGDTQYF

clone_size: NA
d_call: NA
v_call: TRBV29-1
cdr3_length: 11
j_call: TRBJ2-1
cdr3_nt: TGCAGCGTGGAGAAGCATAATGAGCAGTTCTTC
cdr3_aa: CSVEKHNEQFF

clone_size: NA
d_call: NA
v_call: TRBV5-1
cdr3_length: 14
j_call: TRBJ2-3
cdr3_nt: TGCGCCAGCAGCTTTTCGGACCTCCTAGATACGCAGTATTTT
cdr3_aa: CASSFSDLLDTQYF

clone_size: few
d_call: TRBD1
v_call: TRBV7-2
cdr3_length: 15
j_call: TRBJ1-3
cdr3_nt: TGTGCCAGCAGCTTAAGCAGGGGGGCTGGAAACACCATATATTTT
cdr3_aa: CASSLSRGAGNTIYF